The TCR beta chain described here comes from a study of blood T cell repertoires in COVID-19. Study at large: Sites across the United States, Italy and Spain contributed samples from acute and convalescent COVID-19.

Germline CDR1 KGHDR, CDR2 SFDVKD. The ends were cut back, 5 bases at V and 4 bases at J, with 7 bases in the middle. The CDR3 is 13 amino acids. Study processing details: Amplification of reference gene primers was used by the study to estimate nucleated cell counts. This table comes from immunoSEQ multiplex PCR, and its TCRdb copy is limited to in-frame clones, with some not included. V, J and clone size are taken as reported in that table, and D and trimming were inferred from the DNA itself. The table has more than 110,000 clones, over 70% seen once. Sequencing input: peripheral blood. The chain links TRBV24-1 to TRBJ2-2; D gene uncertain. The TCR sequence derives from a human donor in a cohort sampled during active COVID-19. The DNA of the CDR3 is TGTGCCACCAGTGGGCAGTCCACCGGGGAGCTGTTTTTT. Protein: CATSGQSTGELFF.